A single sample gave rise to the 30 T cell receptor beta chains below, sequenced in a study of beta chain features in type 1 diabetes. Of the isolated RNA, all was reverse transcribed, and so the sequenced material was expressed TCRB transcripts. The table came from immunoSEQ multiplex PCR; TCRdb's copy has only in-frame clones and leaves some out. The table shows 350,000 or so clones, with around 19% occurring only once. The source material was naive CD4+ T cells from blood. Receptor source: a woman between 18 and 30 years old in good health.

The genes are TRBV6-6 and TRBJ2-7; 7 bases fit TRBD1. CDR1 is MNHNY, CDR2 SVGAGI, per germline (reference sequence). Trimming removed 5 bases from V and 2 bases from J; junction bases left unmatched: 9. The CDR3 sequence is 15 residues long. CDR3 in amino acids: CASSHQDRKPYEQYF. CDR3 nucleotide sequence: TGTGCCAGCAGTCACCAGGACAGGAAACCCTACGAGCAGTACTTC.

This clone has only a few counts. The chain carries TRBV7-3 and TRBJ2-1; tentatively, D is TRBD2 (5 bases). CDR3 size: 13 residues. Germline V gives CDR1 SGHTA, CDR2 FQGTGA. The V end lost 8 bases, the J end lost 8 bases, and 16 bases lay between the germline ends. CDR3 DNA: TGTGCCAGCGCTCTGAGGGATCTCGATGAGCAGTTCTTC. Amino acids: CASALRDLDEQFF.

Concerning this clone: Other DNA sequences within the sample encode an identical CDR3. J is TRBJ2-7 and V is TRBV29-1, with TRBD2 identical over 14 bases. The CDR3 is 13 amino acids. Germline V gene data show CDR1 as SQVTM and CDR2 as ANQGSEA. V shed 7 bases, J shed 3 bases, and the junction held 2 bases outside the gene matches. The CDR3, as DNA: TGCAGCGCTGGGACTAGCGGGAGCTACGAGCAGTACTTC. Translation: CSAGTSGSYEQYF.

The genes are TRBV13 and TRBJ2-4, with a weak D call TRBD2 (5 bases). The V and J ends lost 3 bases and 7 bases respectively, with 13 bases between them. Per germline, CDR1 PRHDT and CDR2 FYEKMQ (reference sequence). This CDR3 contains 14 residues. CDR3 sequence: CASSFARGSNIQYF. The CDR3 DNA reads TGTGCCAGCAGCTTCGCCCGGGGTAGTAACATTCAGTACTTC.

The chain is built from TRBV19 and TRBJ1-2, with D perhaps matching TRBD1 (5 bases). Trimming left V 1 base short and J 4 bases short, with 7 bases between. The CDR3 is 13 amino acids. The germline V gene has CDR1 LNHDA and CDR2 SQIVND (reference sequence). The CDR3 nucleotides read TGTGCCAGTAGTATAGGGGACTCCTATGGCTACACCTTC. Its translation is CASSIGDSYGYTF.

The CDR3 DNA follows: TGTGCCTGGAGTGTCTATGAGTCACCCCTCCACTTT. Its translation is CAWSVYESPLHF. The V and J genes are TRBV30 and TRBJ1-6; D ambiguous. V shed 0 bases and J shed 10 bases, with 7 bases lying between them. Germline lookup yields CDR1 GTSNPN and CDR2 SVGIG (reference sequence). This CDR3 has 12 amino acids.

Written as DNA, the CDR3 is TGTGCCTGGGATGGACAGAAAAACACTGAAGCTTTCTTT. It yields the protein CAWDGQKNTEAFF. The chain is built from TRBV30 and TRBJ1-1, with D maybe TRBD1 (6 bases). The V end lost 5 bases, the J end lost 2 bases, and 12 bases lay between the germline ends. Germline V gives CDR1 GTSNPN, CDR2 SVGIG (reference sequence). CDR3 length equals 13 residues.

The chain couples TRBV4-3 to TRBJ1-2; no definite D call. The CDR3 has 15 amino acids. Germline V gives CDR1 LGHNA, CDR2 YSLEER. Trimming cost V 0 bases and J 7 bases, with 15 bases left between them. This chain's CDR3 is CASSQDDRGSTGYTF. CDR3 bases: TGCGCCAGCAGCCAAGATGATCGCGGAAGCACTGGCTACACCTTC.

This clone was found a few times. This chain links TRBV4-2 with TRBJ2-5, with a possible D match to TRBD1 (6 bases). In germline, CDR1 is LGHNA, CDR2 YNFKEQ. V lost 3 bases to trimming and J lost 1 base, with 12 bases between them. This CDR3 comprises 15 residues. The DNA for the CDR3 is TGTGCCAGCAGCCAGGACAGAGGACTCCAAGAGACCCAGTACTTC. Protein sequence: CASSQDRGLQETQYF.

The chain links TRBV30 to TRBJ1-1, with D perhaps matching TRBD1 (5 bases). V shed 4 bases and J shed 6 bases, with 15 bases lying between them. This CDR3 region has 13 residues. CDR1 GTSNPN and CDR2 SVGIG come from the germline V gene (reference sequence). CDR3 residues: CAWNAGRGAEAFF. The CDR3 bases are TGTGCCTGGAATGCAGGGCGGGGCGCTGAAGCTTTCTTT.

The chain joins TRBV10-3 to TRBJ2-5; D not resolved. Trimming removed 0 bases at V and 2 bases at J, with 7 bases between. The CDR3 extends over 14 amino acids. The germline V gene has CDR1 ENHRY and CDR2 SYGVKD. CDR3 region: CAISESNSQETQYF. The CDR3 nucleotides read TGTGCCATCAGTGAGTCGAACAGTCAAGAGACCCAGTACTTC.

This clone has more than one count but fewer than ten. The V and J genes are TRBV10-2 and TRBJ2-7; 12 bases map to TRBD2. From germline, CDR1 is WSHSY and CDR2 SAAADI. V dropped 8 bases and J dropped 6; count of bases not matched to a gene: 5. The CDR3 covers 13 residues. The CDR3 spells CASRLAGGSEQYF. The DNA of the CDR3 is TGCGCCAGCCGGCTAGCGGGGGGGTCCGAGCAGTACTTC.

CDR3 protein: CASSVDSRNTEAFF. In DNA form, the CDR3 reads TGTGCCAGCAGCGTTGACAGCAGGAACACTGAAGCTTTCTTT. V usage is TRBV9 and J usage is TRBJ1-1; D possibly corresponds to TRBD1 (5 bases). Germline V gives CDR1 SGDLS, CDR2 YYNGEE. V lost 2 bases to trimming and J lost 1 base, with 9 bases between them. The CDR3 sequence is 14 residues long. Full variable domain (remainder filled in from reference TRBV9 and TRBJ1-1): DSGVTQTPKHLITATGQRVTLRCSPRSGDLSVYWYQQSLDQGLQFLIQYYNGEERAKGNILERFSAQQFPDLHSELNLSSLELGDSALYFCASSVDSRNTEAFFGQGTRLTVV.

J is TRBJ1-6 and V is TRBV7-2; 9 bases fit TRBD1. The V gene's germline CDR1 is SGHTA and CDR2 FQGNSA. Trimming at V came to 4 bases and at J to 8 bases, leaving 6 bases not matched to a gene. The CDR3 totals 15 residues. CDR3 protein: CASSSVGQGDSPLHF. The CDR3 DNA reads TGTGCCAGCAGCTCGGTGGGACAGGGTGATTCACCCCTCCACTTT.

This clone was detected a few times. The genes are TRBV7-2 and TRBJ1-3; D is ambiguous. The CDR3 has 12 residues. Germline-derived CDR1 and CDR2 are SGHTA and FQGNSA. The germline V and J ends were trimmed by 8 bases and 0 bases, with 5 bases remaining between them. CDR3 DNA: TGTGCCAGCCGGGGCTCTGGAAACACCATATATTTT. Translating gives CASRGSGNTIYF.

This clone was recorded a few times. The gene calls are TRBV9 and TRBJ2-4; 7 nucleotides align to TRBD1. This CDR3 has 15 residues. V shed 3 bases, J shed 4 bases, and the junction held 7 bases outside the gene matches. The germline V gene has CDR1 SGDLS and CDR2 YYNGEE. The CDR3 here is CASSASGQLKNIQYF. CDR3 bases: TGTGCCAGCAGCGCGTCGGGACAGTTAAAAAACATTCAGTACTTC.

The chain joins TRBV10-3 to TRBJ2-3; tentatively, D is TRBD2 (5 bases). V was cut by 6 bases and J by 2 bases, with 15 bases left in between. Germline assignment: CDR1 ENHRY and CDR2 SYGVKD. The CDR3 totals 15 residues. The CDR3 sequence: CAIRRGGASTDTQYF. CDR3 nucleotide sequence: TGTGCCATCAGGAGAGGAGGAGCGTCCACAGATACGCAGTATTTT.

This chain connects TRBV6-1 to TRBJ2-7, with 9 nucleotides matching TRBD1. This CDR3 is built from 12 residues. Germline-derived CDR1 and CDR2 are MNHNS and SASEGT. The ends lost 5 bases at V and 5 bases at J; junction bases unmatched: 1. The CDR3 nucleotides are TGTGCCAGCAGTAGACAGGGGGACGAGCAGTACTTC. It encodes CASSRQGDEQYF.

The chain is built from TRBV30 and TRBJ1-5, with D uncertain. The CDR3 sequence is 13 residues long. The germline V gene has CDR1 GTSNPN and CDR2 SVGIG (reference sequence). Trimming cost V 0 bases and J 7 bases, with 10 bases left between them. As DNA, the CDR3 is TGTGCCTGGAGTGTAGTGGGAGGACAGCCCCAGCATTTT. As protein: CAWSVVGGQPQHF. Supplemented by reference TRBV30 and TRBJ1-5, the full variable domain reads SQTIHQWPATLVQPVGSPLSLECTVEGTSNPNLYWYRQAAGRGLQLLFYSVGIGQISSEVPQNLSASRPQDRQFILSSKKLLLSDSGFYLCAWSVVGGQPQHFGDGTRLSIL.

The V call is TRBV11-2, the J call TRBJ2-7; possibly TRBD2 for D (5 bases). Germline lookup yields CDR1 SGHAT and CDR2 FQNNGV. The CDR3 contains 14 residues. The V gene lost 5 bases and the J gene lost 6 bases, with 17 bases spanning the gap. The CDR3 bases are TGTGCCAGCAGCCGCCTCAAAGGTGAGGGCGAGCAGTACTTC. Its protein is CASSRLKGEGEQYF.

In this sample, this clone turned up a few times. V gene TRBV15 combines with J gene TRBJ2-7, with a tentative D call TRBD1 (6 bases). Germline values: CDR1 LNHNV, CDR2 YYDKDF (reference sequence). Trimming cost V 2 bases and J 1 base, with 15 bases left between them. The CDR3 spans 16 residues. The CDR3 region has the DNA TGTGCCACCAGCAGACAAAGGGCAGGGGTGTCCTACGAGCAGTACTTC. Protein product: CATSRQRAGVSYEQYF.

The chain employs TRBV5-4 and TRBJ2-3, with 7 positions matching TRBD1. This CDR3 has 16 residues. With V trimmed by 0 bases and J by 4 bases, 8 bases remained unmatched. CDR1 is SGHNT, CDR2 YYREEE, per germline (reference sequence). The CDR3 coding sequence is TGTGCCAGCAGCTTGGTCTTGGCAGGGGGAGCAGATACGCAGTATTTT. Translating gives CASSLVLAGGADTQYF. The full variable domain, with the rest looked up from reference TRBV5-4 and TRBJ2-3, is ETGVTQSPTHLIKTRGQQVTLRCSSQSGHNTVSWYQQALGQGPQFIFQYYREEENGRGNFPPRFSGLQFPNYSSELNVNALELDDSALYLCASSLVLAGGADTQYFGPGTRLTVL.

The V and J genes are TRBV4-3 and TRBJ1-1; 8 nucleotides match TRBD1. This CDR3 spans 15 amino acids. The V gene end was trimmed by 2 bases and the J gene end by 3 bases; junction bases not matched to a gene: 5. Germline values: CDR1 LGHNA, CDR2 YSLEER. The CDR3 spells CASSQSGGAYTEAFF. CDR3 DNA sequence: TGCGCCAGCAGCCAATCAGGGGGCGCGTACACTGAAGCTTTCTTT.

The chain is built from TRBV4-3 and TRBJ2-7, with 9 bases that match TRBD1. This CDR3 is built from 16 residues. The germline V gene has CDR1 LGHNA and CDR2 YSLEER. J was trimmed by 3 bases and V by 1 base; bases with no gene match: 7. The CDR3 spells CASSQGQGEDFYEQYF. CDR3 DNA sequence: TGCGCCAGCAGCCAAGGACAGGGGGAAGACTTCTACGAGCAGTACTTC.

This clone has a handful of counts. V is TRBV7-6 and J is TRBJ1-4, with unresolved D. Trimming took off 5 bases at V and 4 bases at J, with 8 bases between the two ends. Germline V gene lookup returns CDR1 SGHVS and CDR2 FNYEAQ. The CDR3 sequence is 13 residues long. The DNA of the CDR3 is TGTGCCAGCAGCGACGGAGTTAATGAAAAACTGTTTTTT. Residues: CASSDGVNEKLFF.

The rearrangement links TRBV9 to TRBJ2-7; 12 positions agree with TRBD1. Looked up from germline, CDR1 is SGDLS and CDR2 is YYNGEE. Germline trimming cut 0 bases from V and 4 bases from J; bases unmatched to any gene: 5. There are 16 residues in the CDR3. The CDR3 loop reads CASSVGGGQGAYEQYF. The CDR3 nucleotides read TGTGCCAGCAGCGTAGGAGGGGGACAGGGGGCTTACGAGCAGTACTTC. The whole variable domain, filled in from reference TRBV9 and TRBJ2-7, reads DSGVTQTPKHLITATGQRVTLRCSPRSGDLSVYWYQQSLDQGLQFLIQYYNGEERAKGNILERFSAQQFPDLHSELNLSSLELGDSALYFCASSVGGGQGAYEQYFGPGTRLTVT.

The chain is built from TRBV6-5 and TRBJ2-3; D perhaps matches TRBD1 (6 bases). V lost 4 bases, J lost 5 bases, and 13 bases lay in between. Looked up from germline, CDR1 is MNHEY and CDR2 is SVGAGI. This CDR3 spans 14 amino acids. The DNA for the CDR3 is TGTGCCAGCAGTTTACGGCCCAGGGGAGATACGCAGTATTTT. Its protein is CASSLRPRGDTQYF.

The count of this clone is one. The CDR3 DNA reads as TGTGCCAGCAGTTACACCTCCGCGACAGGCCGGGATGAGCAGTTCTTC. Encoded protein: CASSYTSATGRDEQFF. The V call is TRBV6-5, the J call TRBJ2-1, with a weak D call TRBD1 (6 bases). The germline V gene encodes CDR1 MNHEY and CDR2 SVGAGI. V was trimmed by 2 bases and J by 8 bases, leaving 19 bases between them. This CDR3 is built from 16 residues.

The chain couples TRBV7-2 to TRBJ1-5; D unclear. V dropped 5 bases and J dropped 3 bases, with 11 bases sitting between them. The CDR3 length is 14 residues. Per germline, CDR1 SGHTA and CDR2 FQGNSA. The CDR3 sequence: CASSTPGSNQPQHF. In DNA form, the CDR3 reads TGTGCCAGCAGCACACCGGGATCCAATCAGCCCCAGCATTTT.

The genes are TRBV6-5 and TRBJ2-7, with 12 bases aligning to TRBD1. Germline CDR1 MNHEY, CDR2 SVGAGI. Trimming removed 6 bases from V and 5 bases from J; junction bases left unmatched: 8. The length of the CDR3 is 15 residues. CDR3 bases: TGTGCCAGCAGACCGCCGGGACAGGGGGCCCACGAGCAGTACTTC. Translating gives CASRPPGQGAHEQYF.